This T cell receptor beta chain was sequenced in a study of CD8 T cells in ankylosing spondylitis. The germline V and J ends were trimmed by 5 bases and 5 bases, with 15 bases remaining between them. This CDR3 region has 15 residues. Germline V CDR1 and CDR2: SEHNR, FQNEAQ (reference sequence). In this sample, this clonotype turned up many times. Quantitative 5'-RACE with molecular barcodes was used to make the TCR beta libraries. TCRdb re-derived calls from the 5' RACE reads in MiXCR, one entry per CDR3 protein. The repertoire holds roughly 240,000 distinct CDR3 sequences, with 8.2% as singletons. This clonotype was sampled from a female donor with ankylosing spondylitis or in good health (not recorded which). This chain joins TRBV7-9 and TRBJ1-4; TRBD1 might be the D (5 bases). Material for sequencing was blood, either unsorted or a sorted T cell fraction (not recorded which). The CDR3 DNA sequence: TGTGCCAGCAGCCCGAGACAGAGCGCGAATGAAAAACTGTTTTTT. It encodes CASSPRQSANEKLFF.